The 26 T cell receptor beta chains below all came from one sample that was sequenced in a study of cytomegalovirus exposure and HLA in healthy donors. Researchers ran the PCR with 60 Vbeta and 13 Jbeta primers. Profiling relied on immunoSEQ multiplex PCR, and the TCRdb table lists in-frame clones only, not all of them. This sample carries 200,000 or so clones, over 60% of them seen once, and the ten largest clones take 2.1%. Source material: PBMCs. These receptors originate from a woman aged 25 to 39 in good health and CMV-seropositive.

This clone was counted once. CDR3 DNA sequence: TGCGCCAGCAGCTTGGAGATAGGCAGGAGGTACAATGAGCAGTTCTTC. Translating gives CASSLEIGRRYNEQFF. This chain joins TRBV5-1 and TRBJ2-1, with D possibly being TRBD2 (5 bases). Between the trimmed V and J ends, which lost 0 bases and 4 bases, there was a span of 14 bases. Germline CDR1 SGHRS, CDR2 YFSETQ. This CDR3 spans 16 amino acids.

The genes are TRBV2 and TRBJ1-2, with a weak D call TRBD1 (6 bases). The V end lost 5 bases, the J end lost 4 bases, and 11 bases lay between the germline ends. The CDR3 consists of 13 residues. Germline assignment: CDR1 SNHLY and CDR2 FYNNEI. The CDR3 region has the DNA TGTGCCAGCAGTAACGGGGGGCCCTATGGCTACACCTTC. This sequence encodes CASSNGGPYGYTF.

The chain uses TRBV7-9 and TRBJ2-3; D not resolved. Trimming left V 5 bases short and J 3 bases short, with 18 bases between. This CDR3 comprises 16 residues. Germline V gene data show CDR1 as SEHNR and CDR2 as FQNEAQ (reference sequence). CDR3 DNA: TGTGCCAGCAGCCGTTTTGGAGCGTCAGTAACAGATACGCAGTATTTT. Its translation is CASSRFGASVTDTQYF.

This clone was detected only once. This chain links TRBV7-9 with TRBJ1-2, with D unclear. The germline V gene has CDR1 SEHNR and CDR2 FQNEAQ (reference sequence). This CDR3 has 16 residues. V was shortened by 1 base and J by 1 base, with 13 bases between the two germline ends. CDR3 nucleotide sequence: TGTGCCAGCAGCTTAGAGAGGTACACGCTTAACTATGGCTACACCTTC. It translates to CASSLERYTLNYGYTF.

The CDR3 nucleotides read TGTGCGTCGGGACAGGGGGCTCCATATTCACCCCTCCACTTT. Amino acid sequence: CASGQGAPYSPLHF. The chain joins TRBV6-1 to TRBJ1-6; TRBD1 matches 12 bases. This CDR3 has 14 amino acids. The germline gives CDR1 MNHNS, CDR2 SASEGT.

CDR3 sequence (DNA): TGTGCCAGCATGGTAGCGGGGGATACGCAGTATTTT. Translated, it gives CASMVAGDTQYF. The chain couples TRBV2 to TRBJ2-3; 8 nucleotides align to TRBD2. V was pared by 7 bases and J by 6 bases, with 3 bases of the junction left unmatched. This CDR3 region has 12 residues. In germline, CDR1 is SNHLY, CDR2 FYNNEI.

This chain links TRBV7-9 with TRBJ2-3; possible D gene TRBD2, 6 bases. This CDR3 has 15 residues. The ends were cut back, 1 base at V and 6 bases at J, with 14 bases in the middle. Looked up from germline, CDR1 is SEHNR and CDR2 is FQNEAQ (reference sequence). CDR3 bases: TGTGCCAGCAGCTTAGGCGGGATTGGAAGGGATACGCAGTATTTT. Encoded protein: CASSLGGIGRDTQYF.

The rearrangement uses TRBV2 and TRBJ1-1; a possible D gene is TRBD1 (5 bases). Germline CDR1 reads SNHLY; CDR2 reads FYNNEI. Deletions cut 0 bases from V and 6 bases from J, with 11 bases between. The CDR3 is 14 residues long. This CDR3 reads CASSEAGRRAEAFF. In DNA form, the CDR3 reads TGTGCCAGCAGTGAAGCGGGGCGAAGGGCTGAAGCTTTCTTT.

The gene calls are TRBV7-6 and TRBJ1-1, with 7 bases aligning to TRBD1. Germline CDR1 and CDR2: SGHVS and FNYEAQ. V lost 5 bases, J lost 5 bases, and 8 bases stayed unmatched. This CDR3 has 14 residues. The CDR3, as DNA: TGTGCCAGCAGCCCCACAGGGGTTGGGACTGAAGCTTTCTTT. This translates into CASSPTGVGTEAFF. The whole variable domain, filled in from reference TRBV7-6 and TRBJ1-1, reads GAGVSQSPRYKVTKRGQDVALRCDPISGHVSLYWYRQALGQGPEFLTYFNYEAQQDKSGLPNDRFSAERPEGSISTLTIQRTEQRDSAMYRCASSPTGVGTEAFFGQGTRLTVV.

This clone has only one observation. This rearrangement joins TRBV28 to TRBJ1-1; TRBD1 agrees at 9 bases. Per the germline V gene, CDR1 is MDHEN and CDR2 is SYDVKM. Losses at the gene ends were 6 bases for V and 7 bases for J; bases not matched to a gene: 12. The CDR3 runs to 15 residues. The CDR3 protein is CASRSQRTGASEAFF. CDR3 coding DNA: TGTGCCAGCAGATCACAAAGGACAGGGGCTAGTGAAGCTTTCTTT.

This chain uses TRBV27 with TRBJ1-2; 7 nucleotides match TRBD1. Germline V gene lookup returns CDR1 MNHEY and CDR2 SMNVEV (reference sequence). This CDR3 has 14 residues. V shed 5 bases, J shed 7 bases, and the junction held 10 bases outside the gene matches. The CDR3 DNA sequence: TGTGCCAGCAGTCCCCGGGGACAGAGACTTGGCTACACCTTC. Translated, it gives CASSPRGQRLGYTF.

The rearrangement links TRBV2 to TRBJ2-5; D is uncertain. The V gene's germline CDR1 is SNHLY and CDR2 FYNNEI. There are 13 residues in the CDR3. The germline V and J ends were trimmed by 4 bases and 0 bases, with 6 bases remaining between them. This CDR3 is CASSVDYQETQYF. Written as DNA, the CDR3 is TGTGCCAGCAGTGTCGACTACCAAGAGACCCAGTACTTC.

The chain is built from TRBV5-5 and TRBJ2-5, with D perhaps matching TRBD2 (7 bases). The CDR3 runs 15 residues. Germline CDR1 is SGHKS and CDR2 is YYEKEE (reference sequence). V lost 2 bases and J lost 1, with 12 bases in between. The CDR3 nucleotides read TGTGCCAGCAGCTTCGGGCGGGGGCGCCAAGAGACCCAGTACTTC. It codes for CASSFGRGRQETQYF. The full variable domain, with the rest looked up from reference TRBV5-5 and TRBJ2-5, is DAGVTQSPTHLIKTRGQQVTLRCSPISGHKSVSWYQQVLGQGPQFIFQYYEKEERGRGNFPDRFSARQFPNYSSELNVNALLLGDSALYLCASSFGRGRQETQYFGPGTRLLVL.

This clone occurred a few times. This rearrangement joins TRBV2 to TRBJ2-6; D not resolved. CDR3 length: 14 residues. Looked up from germline, CDR1 is SNHLY and CDR2 is FYNNEI. V gave up 4 bases and J gave up 0 bases, with 4 bases separating them. The CDR3 sequence is CASSVSSGANVLTF. The CDR3 DNA is TGTGCCAGCAGTGTCTCCTCTGGGGCCAACGTCCTGACTTTC.

The chain combines TRBV10-3 with TRBJ1-1; no reliable D call. The CDR3 consists of 13 residues. Trimming shortened V by 5 bases and J by 4 bases, and 11 bases separated the two germline ends. Germline V gene data show CDR1 as ENHRY and CDR2 as SYGVKD. CDR3: CAISTDTLTEAFF. CDR3 in DNA: TGTGCCATCAGTACCGACACCCTCACTGAAGCTTTCTTT.

In its sample, this clone was seen a few times. The genes are TRBV6-6 and TRBJ2-5; D unclear. Matching the DNA end better, TRBJ2-7 makes the J call doubtful. The length of the CDR3 is 15 residues. CDR1 is MNHNY, CDR2 SVGAGI, per germline (reference sequence). The CDR3 reads CASSPPSPDIYEQYF. Here the CDR3 DNA reads TGTGCCAGCAGTCCCCCATCGCCCGACATCTACGAGCAGTACTTC.

This clone has just one count. V gene TRBV10-3 combines with J gene TRBJ1-5, with no clear D. CDR1 is ENHRY, CDR2 SYGVKD, per germline. This CDR3 contains 13 residues. The V gene lost 10 bases and the J gene lost 5 bases, with 15 bases spanning the gap. The CDR3 coding sequence is TGTGCCAAGCGAGGTGACCTCGATCAGCCCCAGCATTTT. Its translation: CAKRGDLDQPQHF.

The chain is built from TRBV9 and TRBJ2-7; 9 bases are a match to TRBD2. V lost 0 bases, J lost 4 bases, and 5 bases stayed unmatched. This CDR3 is 15 amino acids long. Germline lookup yields CDR1 SGDLS and CDR2 YYNGEE. DNA of the CDR3: TGTGCCAGCAGCGTAGATCCTAGCGGGGTATACGAGCAGTACTTC. Amino acid sequence: CASSVDPSGVYEQYF.

The J gene is TRBJ1-3, the V gene TRBV18, with D possibly matching TRBD1 (5 bases). Germline lookup yields CDR1 KGHSH and CDR2 LQKENI. Deletions cut 8 bases from V and 0 bases from J, with 5 bases between. The CDR3 loop spans 12 amino acids. CDR3 nucleotide sequence: TGTGCCAGCGACAGCTCTGGAAACACCATATATTTT. Translated, it gives CASDSSGNTIYF. Full variable domain (missing parts from reference TRBV18 and TRBJ1-3): NAGVMQNPRHLVRRRGQEARLRCSPMKGHSHVYWYRQLPEEGLKFMVYLQKENIIDESGMPKERFSAEFPKEGPSILRIQQVVRGDSAAYFCASDSSGNTIYFGEGSWLTVV.

V is TRBV7-9 and J is TRBJ1-1; unclear D gene. This CDR3 is 13 amino acids long. The V gene's germline CDR1 is SEHNR and CDR2 FQNEAQ (reference sequence). The V gene lost 2 bases and the J gene lost 7 bases, with 11 bases spanning the gap. CDR3 sequence (DNA): TGTGCCAGCAGCTTATCGGGAGGGAGTGAAGCTTTCTTT. Amino acid sequence: CASSLSGGSEAFF.

This chain links TRBV9 with TRBJ2-5; 9 nucleotides line up with TRBD1. V shed 3 bases and J 3 bases; nucleotides not matched to a gene: 6. The germline CDR1 and CDR2 sequences are SGDLS and YYNGEE. There are 15 residues in the CDR3. This CDR3 is CASSGDRGWKETQYF. CDR3 DNA: TGTGCCAGCAGCGGAGACAGGGGGTGGAAAGAGACCCAGTACTTC.

V gene TRBV30 combines with J gene TRBJ2-5; D is perhaps TRBD1 (5 bases). Germline CDR1 GTSNPN, CDR2 SVGIG (reference sequence). Trimming pared 5 bases from V and 2 bases from J, leaving 12 bases between. The CDR3 spans 13 residues. CDR3 protein: CAWRTPGQETQYF. In DNA form, the CDR3 reads TGTGCCTGGCGGACCCCAGGGCAAGAGACCCAGTACTTC.

This clone was seen only a few times. The chain has TRBV11-1 and TRBJ1-1; weak D call: TRBD1 (6 bases). The CDR3 spans 12 residues. Trimming removed 5 bases at V and 4 bases at J, with 8 bases between. Germline assignment: CDR1 SGHAT and CDR2 FQDESV (reference sequence). The CDR3: CASSPRGTEAFF. The CDR3 DNA reads as TGTGCCAGCAGCCCCAGGGGCACTGAAGCTTTCTTT.

This clone occurred a few times. In DNA, the CDR3 is TGTGCCAGCAGCATGCGACAGGGGGACAATGAGCAGTTCTTC. Translation gives CASSMRQGDNEQFF. The chain joins TRBV7-2 to TRBJ2-1, with TRBD1 matching 9 bases. Germline assignment: CDR1 SGHTA and CDR2 FQGNSA. The CDR3 runs 14 residues. V was clipped by 5 bases and J by 5 bases; unmatched bases: 4.

The V and J genes are TRBV6-6 and TRBJ2-7; 11 bases are shared with TRBD1. V lost 7 bases and J lost 6; bases outside the gene matches: 8. The germline V gene has CDR1 MNHNY and CDR2 SVGAGI (reference sequence). CDR3 length: 14 amino acids. CDR3 amino acids: CASMAGTGGLEQYF. CDR3 nucleotide sequence: TGTGCCAGCATGGCCGGGACAGGGGGTCTCGAGCAGTACTTC.

The chain joins TRBV7-9 to TRBJ2-5, with a weak D call TRBD1 (5 bases). Germline values: CDR1 SEHNR, CDR2 FQNEAQ (reference sequence). The length of the CDR3 is 15 residues. The V gene lost 6 bases and the J gene lost 1 base, with 15 bases spanning the gap. The CDR3 reads CASRALGQGQETQYF. In DNA, the CDR3 is TGTGCCAGCAGGGCGCTCGGGCAGGGCCAAGAGACCCAGTACTTC.